This TCR beta chain was sequenced during a study of T cells in Graves' hyperthyroidism and ophthalmopathy. TCR beta CDR3 sequences were amplified from RNA transcripts. The study used the HTBI primer set for a first-round RT-PCR of the TCR CDR3. TCRdb reprocessed the multiplex PCR reads with MiXCR, giving one entry per CDR3 protein. The sample holds around 760,000 distinct CDR3 sequences, over 35% seen once. Trimming took off 5 bases at V and 5 bases at J, with 15 bases between the two ends. This CDR3 contains 14 residues. The chain combines TRBV12-3 or TRBV12-4 with TRBJ1-1; D is uncertain. This receptor was identified in a woman between 35 and 50 years old with Graves' hyperthyroidism. Sequencing used blood. CDR3 sequence (DNA): TGTGCCAGCAGTGAATTCCCCCTACGGACTGAAGCTTTCTTT. Translated, it gives CASSEFPLRTEAFF.